This record looks at one T cell receptor (beta chain) sequence and its context. As yet, its antigen is unknown. Then a second PCR, running roughly 6 to 11 cycles, was carried out with a sample-barcoded 5' primer and a J-beta primer mix. TCRdb analysed the 5' RACE reads with MiXCR anew, one entry per CDR3 protein. The table records approximately 1.5 million distinct CDR3 sequences, roughly a third of them present only once. The data were obtained in a study of blood T cells in healthy people across ages. About the study: In model experiments, template switching was able to capture about one barcoded beta molecule for every two T cells that were present.

CDR1 and CDR2 from the germline V gene are DFQATT and SNEGSKA (reference sequence). This CDR3 is built from 13 residues. The trim removed 8 bases at V and 5 bases at J, leaving 11 bases unmatched. General study results and limits: CMV infection status of these donors was not known. In long-lived donors, naive CD4+ cell counts and diversity exceeded those of aged donors.

The sequencing sample was made of blood. The chain is built from TRBV20-1 and TRBJ2-5, with 7 bases matching TRBD1. This TCR derives from a young woman in good health. Here the CDR3 reads CSRRQGKGETQYF. The CDR3 region has the DNA TGCAGTCGCCGACAGGGCAAAGGGGAGACCCAGTACTTC.